The next 27 T cell receptor beta chains were all read from a single sample in a study of blood T cell repertoires in COVID-19. Sequencing was performed with immunoSEQ multiplex PCR; in TCRdb, only in-frame clones are kept and a portion is missing. This sample yields about 160,000 clones, of which 80% to 90% are seen a single time; 3.9% belongs to the top ten. The sample consisted of peripheral blood. The receptor source for this set is a woman in her fifties or sixties who had recovered from COVID-19.

V is TRBV5-1 and J is TRBJ2-7, with 9 nucleotides matching TRBD1. The CDR3 has 14 amino acids. V trimming: 4 bases; J trimming: 5 bases; junction bases outside the gene matches: 7. The germline CDR1 and CDR2 sequences are SGHRS and YFSETQ. The CDR3 loop is CASSVGQGKDEQYF. The CDR3 DNA sequence: TGCGCCAGCAGCGTCGGACAGGGGAAGGACGAGCAGTACTTC.

This clone appeared once. This chain joins TRBV18 and TRBJ2-5; a weak D match, TRBD2 (5 bases). Trimming removed 3 bases at V and 2 bases at J, with 10 bases between. Germline V gene lookup returns CDR1 KGHSH and CDR2 LQKENI. This CDR3 contains 14 residues. CDR3 loop: CASSPRGIQETQYF. CDR3 DNA sequence: TGTGCCAGCTCACCCCGAGGGATACAAGAGACCCAGTACTTC. The whole variable domain, filled in from reference TRBV18 and TRBJ2-5, reads NAGVMQNPRHLVRRRGQEARLRCSPMKGHSHVYWYRQLPEEGLKFMVYLQKENIIDESGMPKERFSAEFPKEGPSILRIQQVVRGDSAAYFCASSPRGIQETQYFGPGTRLLVL.

The chain has TRBV5-4 and TRBJ1-3; tentative D call: TRBD1 (6 bases). CDR1 is SGHNT, CDR2 YYREEE, per germline (reference sequence). The V gene lost 4 bases and the J gene lost 0 bases, with 14 bases spanning the gap. The CDR3 totals 16 residues. The CDR3 protein is CASSRDTSPSGNTIYF. The CDR3 DNA follows: TGTGCCAGCAGCCGGGACACGTCCCCCTCTGGAAACACCATATATTTT.

This chain connects TRBV5-4 to TRBJ2-5, with 9 positions matching TRBD1. The CDR3 totals 17 residues. The germline gives CDR1 SGHNT, CDR2 YYREEE (reference sequence). With 0 bases clipped from V and 2 bases from J, the junction kept 8 bases outside the gene matches. The CDR3 reads CASSLGRPGQGQETQYF. The CDR3 bases are TGTGCCAGCAGCTTGGGCCGCCCGGGACAGGGACAAGAGACCCAGTACTTC.

The chain carries TRBV18 and TRBJ1-2; no definite D call. Germline loops: CDR1 KGHSH, CDR2 LQKENI. With 6 bases removed from V and 5 bases from J, the gap between germline ends came to 19 bases. The CDR3 extends over 15 amino acids. The CDR3 DNA follows: TGTGCCAGCTCGCGATCATATACAGATCGATATGGCTACACCTTC. As protein: CASSRSYTDRYGYTF.

This sequence joins TRBV5-1 and TRBJ2-3; TRBD1 matches at 8 bases. V was pared by 3 bases and J by 5 bases, with 8 bases of the junction left unmatched. The CDR3 runs 15 residues. From germline, CDR1 is SGHRS and CDR2 YFSETQ. For the CDR3, the DNA is TGCGCCAGCAGCTCCGGGACAGGTCCCGAAGATACGCAGTATTTT. Its translation is CASSSGTGPEDTQYF.

The rearrangement joins TRBV4-2 to TRBJ2-3; 13 bases fit TRBD2. The CDR3 consists of 18 residues. Germline-derived CDR1 and CDR2 are LGHNA and YNFKEQ. The junction had 11 bases not matched to a gene; V was cut back by 4 bases and J by 4 bases. The CDR3 protein is CASSLRTSGGAGADTQYF. For the CDR3, the DNA is TGTGCCAGCAGCCTTCGAACTAGCGGGGGGGCCGGGGCAGATACGCAGTATTTT.

The gene calls are TRBV12-3 or TRBV12-4 and TRBJ1-2, with 7 bases aligning to TRBD1. This CDR3 region has 13 residues. V trimming: 5 bases; J trimming: 1 base; junction bases outside the gene matches: 1. The CDR3 DNA is TGTGCCAGCAGTCGGGACAGTAACTATGGCTACACCTTC. It is translated as CASSRDSNYGYTF.

V gene TRBV7-3 combines with J gene TRBJ2-3; D perhaps matches TRBD1 (5 bases). From germline, CDR1 is SGHTA and CDR2 FQGTGA. The CDR3 sequence is 15 residues long. The V gene lost 5 bases and the J gene lost 5 bases, with 17 bases spanning the gap. CDR3 in amino acids: CASSAVGQGLDTQYF. Here the CDR3 DNA reads TGTGCCAGCAGCGCCGTCGGCCAGGGTTTAGATACGCAGTATTTT.

V usage is TRBV24-1 and J usage is TRBJ1-2; D not certain. CDR1 and CDR2 from the germline V gene are KGHDR and SFDVKD. V lost 0 bases to trimming and J lost 5 bases, with 9 bases between them. The CDR3 spans 14 residues. This CDR3 is CATSDLRGEYGYTF. CDR3 DNA: TGTGCCACCAGTGATTTGCGAGGAGAGTATGGCTACACCTTC.

This chain uses TRBV6-2 or TRBV6-3 with TRBJ2-5; D may be TRBD2 (5 bases). Germline V gives CDR1 MNHEY, CDR2 SVGEGT. The CDR3 loop spans 12 amino acids. V dropped 6 bases and J dropped 4 bases, with 9 bases sitting between them. CDR3 DNA sequence: TGTGCCAGCAGCACTAGAGGAGAGACCCAGTACTTC. This gives the protein CASSTRGETQYF.

The chain uses TRBV19 and TRBJ1-5; D may be TRBD1 (5 bases). V lost 6 bases and J lost 4, with 13 bases in between. Germline V gives CDR1 LNHDA, CDR2 SQIVND (reference sequence). CDR3 length: 14 residues. The CDR3 reads CASSNSGGNQPQHF. As DNA, the CDR3 is TGTGCCAGTAGCAACTCGGGGGGGAATCAGCCCCAGCATTTT.

The rearrangement joins TRBV3-1 (or the pseudogene TRBV3-2) to TRBJ1-6, with D uncertain. Trimming took off 3 bases at V and 8 bases at J, with 5 bases between the two ends. Germline lookup yields CDR1 LGHDT and CDR2 YNNKEL (reference sequence). CDR3 length: 12 amino acids. The CDR3 protein is CASSHVDSPLHF. The CDR3, as DNA: TGTGCCAGCAGCCATGTCGATTCACCCCTCCACTTT.

V and J are TRBV3-1 (or the pseudogene TRBV3-2) and TRBJ2-7; 8 bases match TRBD1. This CDR3 spans 14 amino acids. Germline CDR1 reads LGHDT; CDR2 reads YNNKEL (reference sequence). Trimming took 6 bases from V and 7 from J; bases not matched to a gene: 11. CDR3 amino acids: CASSTGGAGGEQYF. CDR3 in DNA: TGTGCCAGCAGTACAGGGGGTGCCGGGGGAGAGCAGTACTTC.

This sequence joins TRBV4-1 and TRBJ1-5; 8 nucleotides match TRBD1. CDR3 length equals 17 residues. CDR1 MGHRA and CDR2 YSYEKL come from the germline V gene. Trimming at V came to 3 bases and at J to 0 bases, leaving 7 bases not matched to a gene. CDR3 amino acids: CASSQGPTGDSNQPQHF. The CDR3 DNA is TGCGCCAGCAGCCAGGGGCCGACAGGGGATAGCAATCAGCCCCAGCATTTT.

This chain connects TRBV7-9 to TRBJ2-1, with 10 bases that match TRBD1. This CDR3 region has 14 residues. V was clipped by 4 bases and J by 5 bases; unmatched bases: 2. The germline gives CDR1 SEHNR, CDR2 FQNEAQ (reference sequence). The CDR3 reads CASSWTGGDNEQFF. The CDR3 bases are TGTGCCAGCAGCTGGACAGGGGGGGACAATGAGCAGTTCTTC.

The chain links TRBV27 to TRBJ2-7; 9 bases map to TRBD1. Trimming cost V 5 bases and J 4 bases; bases outside gene matches: 12. The CDR3 extends over 16 amino acids. Germline CDR1 reads MNHEY; CDR2 reads SMNVEV (reference sequence). The CDR3 loop is CASSKGTGPFRYEQYF. For the CDR3, the DNA is TGTGCCAGCAGTAAGGGGACAGGGCCTTTCCGTTACGAGCAGTACTTC.

This clone was recorded only once. The same CDR3 also results from other DNA sequences found in this sample. The chain links TRBV19 to TRBJ1-5; 10 nucleotides agree with TRBD1. The germline V gene has CDR1 LNHDA and CDR2 SQIVND (reference sequence). CDR3 size: 15 residues. The J segment lost 2 bases and the V segment lost 6 bases, leaving 4 bases of the junction unmatched. CDR3 amino acids: CASSTDRGGNQPQHF. The CDR3, as DNA: TGTGCCAGTAGCACGGACAGGGGGGGCAATCAGCCCCAGCATTTT.

The CDR3 region is CASSTPGTGNHEQYF. CDR3 in DNA: TGTGCCAGCAGTACCCCCGGGACAGGGAACCACGAGCAGTACTTC. The V and J genes are TRBV28 and TRBJ2-7; TRBD1 matches 9 bases. There are 15 residues in the CDR3. Germline V gives CDR1 MDHEN, CDR2 SYDVKM. V lost 5 bases, J lost 5 bases, and 10 bases stayed unmatched.

This clone showed up just once. The chain combines TRBV5-1 with TRBJ2-5, with TRBD1 matching over 8 bases. The V gene's germline CDR1 is SGHRS and CDR2 YFSETQ. CDR3 length equals 15 residues. J was trimmed by 2 bases and V by 1 base; bases with no gene match: 4. The chain's CDR3 is CASSLTGGRQETQYF. Here the CDR3 DNA reads TGCGCCAGCAGCTTGACAGGGGGTCGTCAAGAGACCCAGTACTTC.

The chain is built from TRBV7-9 and TRBJ2-1; 11 bases match TRBD2. V dropped 5 bases and J dropped 5; count of bases not matched to a gene: 8. From germline, CDR1 is SEHNR and CDR2 FQNEAQ (reference sequence). This CDR3 spans 16 amino acids. The CDR3 DNA is TGTGCCAGCAGCGCTCGACTAGCGGGGACAAACAATGAGCAGTTCTTC. It is translated as CASSARLAGTNNEQFF. The full variable domain, in which reference TRBV7-9 and TRBJ2-1 provide the parts outside the CDR3, is DTGVSQNPRHKITKRGQNVTFRCDPISEHNRLYWYRQTLGQGPEFLTYFQNEAQLEKSRLLSDRFSAERPKGSFSTLEIQRTEQGDSAMYLCASSARLAGTNNEQFFGPGTRLTVL.

This clone was counted a single time. The chain couples TRBV7-9 to TRBJ2-5, with D maybe TRBD2 (5 bases). There are 14 residues in the CDR3. CDR1 SEHNR and CDR2 FQNEAQ come from the germline V gene (reference sequence). Trimming shortened V by 5 bases and J by 0 bases, and 10 bases separated the two germline ends. CDR3 region: CASSTHGNQETQYF. CDR3 nucleotide sequence: TGTGCCAGCAGCACGCACGGGAACCAAGAGACCCAGTACTTC.

This chain joins TRBV18 and TRBJ2-5, with no clear D. Germline CDR1 KGHSH, CDR2 LQKENI. CDR3 size: 13 residues. With 5 bases removed from V and 0 bases from J, the gap between germline ends came to 7 bases. The CDR3: CASSSRDQETQYF. CDR3 nucleotides: TGTGCCAGCTCATCCCGGGACCAAGAGACCCAGTACTTC.

The genes are TRBV7-7 and TRBJ2-1, with TRBD1 matching 9 bases. Germline V gives CDR1 SSHAT, CDR2 FNYEAQ (reference sequence). V shed 5 bases, J shed 5 bases, and the junction held 7 bases outside the gene matches. The CDR3 spans 15 residues. CDR3 residues: CASSRGTGRNNEQFF. Written as DNA, the CDR3 is TGTGCCAGCAGCCGAGGGACAGGGCGCAACAATGAGCAGTTCTTC.

The chain has TRBV4-3 and TRBJ1-5; 8 bases are a match to TRBD1. Germline-derived CDR1 and CDR2 are LGHNA and YSLEER. The CDR3 runs 15 residues. Trimming took 1 base from V and 7 from J; bases not matched to a gene: 6. The CDR3 sequence is CASSQVQGGRQPQHF. In nucleotides, the CDR3 is TGCGCCAGCAGCCAAGTACAGGGGGGAAGGCAGCCCCAGCATTTT.

The CDR3 region has the DNA TGTGCCAGCTCACCTTCGATGGGCCAGAACTATGGCTACACCTTC. It yields the protein CASSPSMGQNYGYTF. The chain has TRBV18 and TRBJ1-2; D is unclear. The CDR3 is 15 amino acids. V was trimmed by 3 bases and J by 2 bases, leaving 13 bases between them. CDR1 and CDR2 (germline): KGHSH, LQKENI.

The DNA of the CDR3 is TGTGCCTGGAGCGCCCTCGGACTAGCGGGGATCTACAATGAGCAGTTCTTC. Translating gives CAWSALGLAGIYNEQFF. The genes are TRBV30 and TRBJ2-1; 12 positions agree with TRBD2. Germline V gene data show CDR1 as GTSNPN and CDR2 as SVGIG (reference sequence). V lost 3 bases, J lost 3 bases, and 9 bases stayed unmatched. There are 17 residues in the CDR3.